This is a list of T cell receptor beta chains from one sample in a study of blood T cell repertoires in COVID-19. Sequencing used immunoSEQ multiplex PCR; TCRdb keeps in-frame clones, though not all of them. The sample lists 250,000 to 300,000 clones; 65% to 90% were seen once. The specimen sequenced was peripheral blood. The receptors here all came from a man aged 50-59 years with active or convalescent COVID-19. CDR3s include the opening cysteine and the closing phenylalanine or tryptophan. Each record gives: V gene, J gene, clone size, CDR3 length, D gene, CDR3 DNA, CDR3 protein. D genes are given only for firm matches. Clone sizes are given selectively: once, few, many, or a class where the clone is expanded.

TRBV19	TRBJ2-4	NA	15	NA	TGTGCCAGTAGTATAGATGGGGGGGCGGGAAACATTCAGTACTTC	CASSIDGGAGNIQYF
TRBV5-1	TRBJ1-2	NA	15	NA	TGCGCCAGCAGCTTGACGGGGGGAAGTAACTATGGCTACACCTTC	CASSLTGGSNYGYTF
TRBV19	TRBJ1-2	once	12	NA	TGTGCCAGTAGTCAAGCGTGGAGTGGCTACACCTTC	CASSQAWSGYTF
TRBV5-1	TRBJ2-7	NA	15	TRBD1	TGCGCCAGCAGCTTGACAGGGGGCCACGATTACGAGCAGTACTTC	CASSLTGGHDYEQYF
TRBV2	TRBJ1-6	few	13	TRBD1	TGTGCCAGCAGCGGACAGGTTAATTCACCCCTCCACTTT	CASSGQVNSPLHF
TRBV19	TRBJ1-1	NA	17	TRBD1	TGTGCCAGTAGTATAGTATTGGTGGGACAGCTTAACACTGAAGCTTTCTTT	CASSIVLVGQLNTEAFF
TRBV28	TRBJ1-2	NA	12	NA	TGTGCCAGCACCGCCTGGGGGGATGGCTACACCTTC	CASTAWGDGYTF
TRBV5-4	TRBJ2-1	few	15	NA	TGTGCCAGCAGCCAGGCCCTCTCCAGCTACAATGAGCAGTTCTTC	CASSQALSSYNEQFF
TRBV30	TRBJ1-1	few	11	NA	TGTGCCTCACAGGGAGTCACTGAAGCTTTCTTT	CASQGVTEAFF
TRBV6-5	TRBJ1-2	NA	14	NA	TGTGCCAGCTCCTCCTGGGGGGATACCTATGGCTACACCTTC	CASSSWGDTYGYTF
TRBV12-3/TRBV12-4	TRBJ2-7	few	11	NA	TGTGCCAGCAGCCTGGAGAACGAGCAGTACTTC	CASSLENEQYF
TRBV4-2	TRBJ2-1	NA	17	TRBD2	TGTGCCAGCAGCCAAGATAGTCCTAGCGGGAGCGGTAGTGAGCAGTTCTTC	CASSQDSPSGSGSEQFF
TRBV5-4	TRBJ2-1	NA	17	TRBD2	TGTGCCAGCAGCAGAAGCGGGAGGGCCATTTCTAGCAATGAGCAGTTCTTC	CASSRSGRAISSNEQFF
TRBV5-1	TRBJ2-7	NA	13	NA	TGCGCCAGCAGCTCCGGGGACTCCTACGAGCAGTACTTC	CASSSGDSYEQYF
TRBV19	TRBJ1-2	NA	14	TRBD1	TGTGCCAGTAGAAACAGGGGGCCAGGCTATGGCTACACCTTC	CASRNRGPGYGYTF
TRBV12-5	TRBJ1-1	few	17	TRBD1	TGTGCTAGTGGTTTGGTACTCTCAGGGGGGTTGGGCACTGAAGCTTTCTTT	CASGLVLSGGLGTEAFF
TRBV9	TRBJ2-4	NA	14	NA	TGTGCCAGCAGCGTAGGCGGTAGCGATGACCCTCAGTACTTC	CASSVGGSDDPQYF
TRBV5-1	TRBJ1-4	NA	15	TRBD1	TGCGCCAGCAGGCGGCAGGGGGCCGGGGATGAAAAACTGTTTTTT	CASRRQGAGDEKLFF
TRBV19	TRBJ2-3	once	15	NA	TGTGCCAGTAGTCCGACAGAGGCCCGCACAGATACGCAGTATTTT	CASSPTEARTDTQYF
TRBV4-3	TRBJ2-3	NA	13	NA	TGCGCCAGCAGCCAAGGTCGGACAGATACGCAGTATTTT	CASSQGRTDTQYF
TRBV5-6	TRBJ2-3	NA	14	NA	TGTGCCAGCAGCTTGGACAGAACCACAGATACGCAGTATTTT	CASSLDRTTDTQYF
TRBV24-1	TRBJ1-3	NA	20	TRBD1	TGTGCCACCAGTGATTTCTTCTACACAGGGGGCAGTAGGTCTGGAAACACCATATATTTT	CATSDFFYTGGSRSGNTIYF
TRBV6-6	TRBJ2-7	NA	12	NA	TGTGCCAGCAGATCCGGGACAAACGAGCAGTACTTC	CASRSGTNEQYF
TRBV30	TRBJ1-4	NA	15	TRBD1	TGTGCCTGGAGTACATTGGGACAGGGACATGAAAAACTGTTTTTT	CAWSTLGQGHEKLFF
TRBV7-9	TRBJ2-2	NA	15	NA	TGTGCCAGCAGGACCGACGGGGCGAACACCGGGGAGCTGTTTTTT	CASRTDGANTGELFF
TRBV5-1	TRBJ1-3	NA	16	TRBD1	TGCGCCAGCAGCTTGTCTGGGACAGGGTCTGGAAACACCATATATTTT	CASSLSGTGSGNTIYF
TRBV7-9	TRBJ2-1	NA	16	NA	TGTGCCAGCACCGGGGGCTCCCGAGGGTCCTACAATGAGCAGTTCTTC	CASTGGSRGSYNEQFF
TRBV19	TRBJ1-2	NA	14	TRBD1	TGTGCCAGCAGGGGACAGGGCGCCCTCCATGGCTACACCTTC	CASRGQGALHGYTF
TRBV4-1	TRBJ2-7	NA	15	NA	TGCGCCAGCAGCCAAGGAAGGACACCGACCTACGAGCAGTACTTC	CASSQGRTPTYEQYF
TRBV7-9	TRBJ2-1	NA	19	NA	TGTGCCAGCAGCTTAGACCGGTCACTCGCGGGGTTCTCCTACAATGAGCAGTTCTTC	CASSLDRSLAGFSYNEQFF
TRBV25-1	TRBJ2-2	NA	14	NA	TGTGCCAGCAGTGATCCTTGGAACACCGGGGAGCTGTTTTTT	CASSDPWNTGELFF
TRBV6-1	TRBJ1-2	NA	15	NA	TGTGCCAGCAGTGAACTGCGGGGGGCCCCGGGTGGCTACACCTTC	CASSELRGAPGGYTF
TRBV5-6	TRBJ1-2	once	16	TRBD1	TGTGCCAGCAGCGACCTGGGACAGGGTGAGGCCTATGGCTACACCTTC	CASSDLGQGEAYGYTF
TRBV9	TRBJ1-2	NA	13	NA	TGTGCCAGCAGCGTAGGCAGTGCGGATGGCTACACCTTC	CASSVGSADGYTF
TRBV28	TRBJ1-5	once	14	TRBD1	TGTGCCAGCAGTCACCGGACAGGGAGACAGCCCCAGCATTTT	CASSHRTGRQPQHF